This T cell receptor (beta chain) comes out of a study of shared T cell receptors in the human thymus. CDR1 is SGHVS, CDR2 FNYEAQ, per germline. This CDR3 contains 17 residues. The ends lost 1 base at V and 0 bases at J; junction bases unmatched: 2. Repertoires were generated with immunoSEQ multiplex PCR, while TCRdb's copy carries only in-frame clones and drops some. The data hold roughly 700,000 clones, with approximately 88% observed a single time. A further study also used this sample, focusing on human thymus T cells.

The chain uses TRBV7-6 and TRBJ2-1, with 11 bases identical to TRBD2. The sequenced material came from thymocytes. The source of this sequence is a boy under three years old with a congenital heart defect. The DNA for the CDR3 is TGTGCCAGCAGCTTAGAACTAGCGGGAGTCTCCTACAATGAGCAGTTCTTC. Its protein product is CASSLELAGVSYNEQFF.